Reported below is one T cell receptor beta chain. Its specificity is unknown. At the DNA level, this CDR3 is encoded by other sequences in the same sample as well. The data belong to a study of shared clonotypes between healthy human individuals. Some 30,000 T cell genomes (roughly 0.2 ug DNA) went into each sorted-subset replicate. TCRdb keeps only in-frame clones here, not all; method: immunoSEQ multiplex PCR. This repertoire shows around 350,000 clones, around four fifths found once; its top ten account for 8.5% to 12%. Study results and caveats: Generation probabilities were higher for clonotypes shared across all four sorted-subset donors than for unshared ones. Though the depth was large, rarefaction showed that sorted-subset sequencing was incomplete.

Germline CDR1 is LNHDA and CDR2 is SQIVND (reference sequence). This CDR3 spans 14 amino acids. V dropped 3 bases and J dropped 1 base, with 8 bases sitting between them. The sequencing sample was made of memory CD4+ T cells sorted from blood. Subset: CD45RA-negative fraction. This TCR was recovered from a man aged 25 to 40 in good health. The chain joins TRBV19 to TRBJ2-3, with D possibly TRBD1 on 6 matching bases. CDR3 amino acids: CASSMDSGTDTQYF. CDR3 bases: TGTGCCAGTAGTATGGACAGTGGCACAGATACGCAGTATTTT.